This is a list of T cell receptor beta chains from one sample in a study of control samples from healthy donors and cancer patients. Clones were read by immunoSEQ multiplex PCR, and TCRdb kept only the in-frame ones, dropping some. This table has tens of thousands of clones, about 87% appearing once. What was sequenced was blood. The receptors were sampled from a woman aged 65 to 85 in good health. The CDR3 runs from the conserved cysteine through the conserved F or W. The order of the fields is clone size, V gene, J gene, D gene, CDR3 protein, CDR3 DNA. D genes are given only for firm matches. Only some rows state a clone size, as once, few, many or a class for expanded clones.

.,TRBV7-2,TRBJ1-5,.,CASSFRTGYSNQPQHF,TGTGCCAGCAGCTTCCGCACAGGATATAGCAATCAGCCCCAGCATTTT
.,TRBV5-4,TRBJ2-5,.,CASSISPGQETQYF,TGTGCCAGCAGCATCTCCCCGGGCCAAGAGACCCAGTACTTC
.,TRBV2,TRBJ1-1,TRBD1,CASRTGADWGTEAFF,TGTGCCAGCAGGACAGGGGCTGATTGGGGCACTGAAGCTTTCTTT
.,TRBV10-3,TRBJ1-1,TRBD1,CAISPLGQGVVNTEAFF,TGTGCCATCAGCCCCCTGGGACAGGGGGTTGTAAACACTGAAGCTTTCTTT
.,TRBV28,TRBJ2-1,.,CASSSWTSQEQFF,TGTGCCAGCAGTTCTTGGACCTCTCAGGAGCAGTTCTTC
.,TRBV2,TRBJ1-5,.,CASTGEGGNQPQHF,TGTGCCAGCACCGGGGAGGGAGGGAATCAGCCCCAGCATTTT
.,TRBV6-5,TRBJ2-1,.,CASIPEAGLYNEQFF,TGTGCCAGCATCCCGGAGGCAGGGCTATACAATGAGCAGTTCTTC
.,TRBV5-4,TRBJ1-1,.,CASSLGGGLNTEAFF,TGTGCCAGCAGCTTGGGTGGGGGCCTGAACACTGAAGCTTTCTTT
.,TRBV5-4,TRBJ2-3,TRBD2,CASSGAGGPRDTQYF,TGTGCCAGCAGCGGAGCGGGAGGGCCTAGAGATACGCAGTATTTT
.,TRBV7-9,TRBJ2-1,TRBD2,CASSPGTSNNEQFF,TGTGCCAGCAGCCCCGGGACTAGCAACAATGAGCAGTTCTTC
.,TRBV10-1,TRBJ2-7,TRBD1,CASRESFGQGYEQYF,TGCGCCAGCAGGGAGTCCTTCGGACAGGGTTACGAGCAGTACTTC
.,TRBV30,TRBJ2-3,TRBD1,CAWSVETGPSTDTQYF,TGTGCCTGGAGTGTCGAGACAGGGCCGAGCACAGATACGCAGTATTTT
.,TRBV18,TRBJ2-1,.,CASSPPLRSSYNEQFF,TGTGCCAGCTCACCACCTCTGAGGAGCTCCTACAATGAGCAGTTCTTC
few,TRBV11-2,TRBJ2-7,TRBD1,CASSPRDRGYEQYF,TGTGCCAGCAGCCCCCGGGACAGGGGCTACGAGCAGTACTTC
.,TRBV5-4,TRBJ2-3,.,CASSLAPGQGTDTQYF,TGTGCCAGCAGCTTGGCCCCGGGACAAGGCACAGATACGCAGTATTTT
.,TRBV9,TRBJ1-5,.,CASSRTDDFNQPQHF,TGTGCCAGCAGCCGGACAGATGATTTCAATCAGCCCCAGCATTTT
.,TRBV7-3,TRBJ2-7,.,CASSYSSYEQYF,TGTGCCAGCAGCTACAGCTCCTACGAGCAGTACTTC
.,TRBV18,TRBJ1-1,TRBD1,CASSPPLTGVTEAFF,TGTGCCAGCTCACCACCCTTGACAGGGGTCACTGAAGCTTTCTTT
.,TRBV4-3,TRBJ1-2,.,CASSQAGEYGYTF,TGCGCCAGCAGCCAGGCAGGCGAGTATGGCTACACCTTC
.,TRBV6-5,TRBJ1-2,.,CASSSVRSSNYGYTF,TGTGCCAGCAGTTCTGTAAGGAGTTCTAACTATGGCTACACCTTC
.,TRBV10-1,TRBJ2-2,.,CASSEPGGELFF,TGCGCCAGCAGTGAGCCGGGGGGGGAGCTGTTTTTT
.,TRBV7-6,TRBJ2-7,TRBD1,CASSFSPGTEIIHEQYF,TGTGCCAGCAGCTTCTCCCCCGGGACAGAGATCATCCACGAGCAGTACTTC
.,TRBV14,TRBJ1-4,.,CASSPGDKGLGTNEKLFF,TGTGCCAGCAGCCCCGGGGACAAGGGCCTTGGAACTAATGAAAAACTGTTTTTT
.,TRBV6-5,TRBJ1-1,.,CASSYSTQGMNTEAFF,TGTGCCAGCAGTTACTCGACTCAGGGTATGAACACTGAAGCTTTCTTT
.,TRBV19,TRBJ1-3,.,CASSIENGSGNTIYF,TGTGCCAGTAGTATAGAAAACGGCTCTGGAAACACCATATATTTT
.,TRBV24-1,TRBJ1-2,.,CATSTDTSYGYTF,TGTGCCACCAGTACGGACACCTCCTATGGCTACACCTTC
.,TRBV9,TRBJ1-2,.,CASSVALTNYGYTF,TGTGCCAGCAGCGTAGCTCTAACCAACTATGGCTACACCTTC
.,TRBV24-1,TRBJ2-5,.,CATSLGPRPYF,TGTGCCACCAGCCTTGGCCCAAGACCGTACTTC
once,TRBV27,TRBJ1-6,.,CASSYGQPSYNSPLHF,TGTGCCAGCAGCTATGGACAGCCCTCCTATAATTCACCCCTCCACTTT
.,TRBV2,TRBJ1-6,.,CASSEASRGRAYNSPLHF,TGTGCCAGCAGTGAAGCTAGCCGGGGGAGAGCCTATAATTCACCCCTCCACTTT
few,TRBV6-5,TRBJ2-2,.,CATEGVGAGELFF,TGTGCCACGGAGGGGGTTGGCGCCGGGGAGCTGTTTTTT
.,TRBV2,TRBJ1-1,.,CASSPTLLMNTEAFF,TGTGCCAGCAGCCCGACCCTACTTATGAACACTGAAGCTTTCTTT
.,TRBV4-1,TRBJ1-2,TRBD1,CASSSGTGKGYTF,TGCGCCAGCAGCTCCGGGACAGGGAAGGGCTACACCTTC
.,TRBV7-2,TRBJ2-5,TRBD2,CASSLSLAAQETQYF,TGTGCCAGCAGCTTAAGTCTAGCGGCGCAAGAGACCCAGTACTTC
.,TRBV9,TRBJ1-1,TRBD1,CASSGPGTDLEAFF,TGTGCCAGCAGCGGCCCCGGGACAGACCTTGAAGCTTTCTTT
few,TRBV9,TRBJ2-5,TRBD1,CASSVARQGETQYF,TGTGCCAGCAGCGTAGCTAGACAGGGAGAGACCCAGTACTTC
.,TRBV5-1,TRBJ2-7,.,CASSLIGYEQYF,TGCGCCAGCAGCTTAATCGGGTACGAGCAGTACTTC
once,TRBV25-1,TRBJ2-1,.,CASSEWGGQELNEQFF,TGTGCCAGCAGTGAATGGGGGGGACAGGAACTCAATGAGCAGTTCTTC
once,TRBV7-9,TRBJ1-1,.,CASSLVARATEAFF,TGTGCCAGCAGCTTAGTTGCCAGGGCCACTGAAGCTTTCTTT
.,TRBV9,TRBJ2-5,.,CASSVAGTGLQETQYF,TGTGCCAGCAGCGTAGCGGGCACAGGGCTCCAAGAGACCCAGTACTTC
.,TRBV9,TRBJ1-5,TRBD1,CASSVAGQSNQPQHF,TGTGCCAGCAGCGTAGCGGGACAGAGCAATCAGCCCCAGCATTTT
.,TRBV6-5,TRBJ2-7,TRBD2,CASSYSPAGVGEQYF,TGTGCCAGCAGTTACAGCCCAGCGGGAGTGGGAGAGCAGTACTTC
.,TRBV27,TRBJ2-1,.,CASSFGGAVNEQFF,TGTGCCAGCAGTTTTGGGGGGGCAGTCAATGAGCAGTTCTTC
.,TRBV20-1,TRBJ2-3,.,CSASGKGGVTDTQYF,TGCAGTGCTAGTGGAAAAGGGGGGGTCACAGATACGCAGTATTTT
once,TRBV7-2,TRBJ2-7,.,CASSFIGQTSYEQYF,TGTGCCAGCAGCTTTATCGGACAGACTAGCTACGAGCAGTACTTC
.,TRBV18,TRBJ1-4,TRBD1,CASSPVQGANEKLFF,TGTGCCAGCTCACCTGTTCAGGGGGCTAATGAAAAACTGTTTTTT
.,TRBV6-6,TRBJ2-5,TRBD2,CASSFGSGGRGETQYF,TGTGCCAGCAGTTTCGGGAGCGGGGGGCGGGGTGAGACCCAGTACTTC
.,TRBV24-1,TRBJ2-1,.,CATSDLQETEQFF,TGTGCCACCAGTGATTTGCAGGAGACTGAGCAGTTCTTC
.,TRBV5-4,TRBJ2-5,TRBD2,CASSAGLAAETQYF,TGTGCCAGCAGCGCGGGACTAGCGGCAGAGACCCAGTACTTC
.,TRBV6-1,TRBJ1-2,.,CASSEAGRDYGYTF,TGTGCCAGCAGTGAAGCGGGAAGAGACTATGGCTACACCTTC
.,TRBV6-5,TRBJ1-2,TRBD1,CASRNLGTGGYGYTF,TGTGCCAGCAGAAACCTCGGGACAGGGGGCTATGGCTACACCTTC
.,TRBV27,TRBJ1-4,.,CASSSGSKRDEKLFF,TGTGCCAGCAGTTCCGGCTCAAAACGGGATGAAAAACTGTTTTTT
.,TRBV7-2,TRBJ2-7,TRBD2,CASSLSGISYEQYF,TGTGCCAGCAGCCTTAGCGGGATCTCCTACGAGCAGTACTTC
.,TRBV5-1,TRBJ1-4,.,CASSLTGSLDEKLFF,TGCGCCAGCAGCTTGACAGGGAGTTTGGATGAAAAACTGTTTTTT
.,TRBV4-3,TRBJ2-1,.,CASSQDHGGLGDNEQFF,TGCGCCAGCAGCCAAGATCACGGGGGGCTCGGGGACAATGAGCAGTTCTTC
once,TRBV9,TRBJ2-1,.,CASSVHGGSSYNEQFF,TGTGCCAGCAGCGTCCACGGGGGCAGCTCCTACAATGAGCAGTTCTTC
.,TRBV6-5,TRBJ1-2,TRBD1,CASRPSLGTGKGYTF,TGTGCCAGCAGACCATCCCTCGGGACAGGGAAAGGCTACACCTTC